This is a list of T cell receptor beta chains from one sample in a study of OX40 agonist ivuxolimab in advanced cancers. Repertoires were generated with immunoSEQ multiplex PCR, while TCRdb's copy carries only in-frame clones and drops some. The data hold approximately 70,000 clones, with around 93% observed a single time. The sample here was CD4+ or CD8+ T cells sorted from blood, taken in a trial of the OX40 agonist ivuxolimab. These receptors were taken from an adult with an advanced solid tumor such as melanoma, head and neck, liver or kidney cancer. CDR3s include the opening cysteine and the closing phenylalanine or tryptophan. Fields, in order: clone size, D gene, J gene, V gene, CDR3 protein, CDR3 DNA. D genes are given only for firm matches. A clone size is listed for some rows: how often the clone was seen (once, few, many), or a class if it is expanded.

once | . | TRBJ2-1 | TRBV27 | CASTFAGQHNEQFF | TGTGCCAGCACGTTCGCCGGACAGCACAATGAGCAGTTCTTC
. | TRBD1 | TRBJ1-3 | TRBV11-2 | CASSLWDSRNTIYF | TGTGCCAGCAGCTTATGGGACAGCAGAAACACCATATATTTT
. | TRBD2 | TRBJ2-7 | TRBV19 | CASSPTSGGAGIHEQYF | TGTGCCAGTAGCCCGACTAGCGGGGGGGCCGGGATCCACGAGCAGTACTTC
few | . | TRBJ1-5 | TRBV7-2 | CASSQDSNQPQHF | TGTGCCAGCAGCCAAGATAGCAATCAGCCCCAGCATTTT
. | TRBD2 | TRBJ2-5 | TRBV25-1 | CASSEFRGGSETQYF | TGTGCCAGCAGTGAATTCCGGGGGGGCTCGGAGACCCAGTACTTC
. | . | TRBJ1-2 | TRBV5-4 | CASSHGPSFASTNYGYTF | TGTGCCAGCAGCCATGGACCGTCGTTTGCGTCTACCAACTATGGCTACACCTTC
. | . | TRBJ1-2 | TRBV29-1 | CSVDYQTPTF | TGCAGCGTTGATTACCAGACTCCCACCTTC
. | . | TRBJ2-3 | TRBV14 | CASSQDAADTQYF | TGTGCCAGCAGCCAAGATGCGGCAGATACGCAGTATTTT
. | . | TRBJ1-3 | TRBV5-1 | CASSLAGGSSRNTIYF | TGCGCCAGCAGCTTGGCGGGAGGGAGCTCTCGAAACACCATATATTTT
. | TRBD2 | TRBJ2-1 | TRBV9 | CASSEGLAEGGQFF | TGTGCCAGCAGCGAGGGACTAGCGGAGGGTGGGCAGTTCTTC
. | TRBD1 | TRBJ1-5 | TRBV6-6 | CASSNIQGAINQPQHF | TGTGCCAGCAGTAATATACAGGGGGCTATCAATCAGCCCCAGCATTTT
. | TRBD1 | TRBJ1-5 | TRBV30 | CAWSGPGQGIPYSNQPQHF | TGTGCCTGGAGTGGACCGGGACAGGGGATTCCGTATAGCAATCAGCCCCAGCATTTT
. | . | TRBJ2-7 | TRBV7-8 | CASSLDRGEQYF | TGTGCCAGCAGCTTAGATAGAGGCGAGCAGTACTTC
. | . | TRBJ2-1 | TRBV6-6 | CASSPAALYNEQFF | TGTGCCAGCAGCCCCGCGGCTCTCTACAATGAGCAGTTCTTC
once | TRBD1 | TRBJ1-3 | TRBV7-3 | CASSSRDRARNTIYF | TGTGCCAGCAGCAGCAGGGACAGGGCACGCAACACCATATATTTT
. | . | TRBJ1-1 | TRBV7-3 | CASSFSSITEAFF | TGTGCCAGCAGCTTCAGCAGTATCACTGAAGCTTTCTTT
once | . | TRBJ2-2 | TRBV5-8 | CASSPGQPNTGELFF | TGTGCCAGCAGCCCCGGACAGCCGAACACCGGGGAGCTGTTTTTT
. | . | TRBJ1-1 | TRBV7-9 | CASSGLQNTEAFF | TGTGCCAGCAGCGGCTTGCAGAACACTGAAGCTTTCTTT
. | . | TRBJ1-1 | TRBV9 | CASSVGRRDTEAFF | TGTGCCAGCAGCGTCGGCCGACGGGACACTGAAGCTTTCTTT
once | . | TRBJ1-1 | TRBV13 | CASSLRANTEAFF | TGTGCCAGCAGCTTAAGGGCAAACACTGAAGCTTTCTTT
. | . | TRBJ1-2 | TRBV10-3 | CAISEARGYTF | TGTGCCATCAGTGAGGCAAGAGGCTACACCTTC
. | . | TRBJ2-2 | TRBV30 | CAWSPGPKTNTGELFF | TGTGCCTGGAGTCCGGGACCAAAAACGAACACCGGGGAGCTGTTTTTT
. | TRBD2 | TRBJ2-1 | TRBV5-1 | CASSAGLAGSNEQFF | TGCGCCAGCAGCGCGGGACTAGCGGGCTCCAATGAGCAGTTCTTC
. | TRBD2 | TRBJ2-3 | TRBV5-1 | CASSLGGLDSTDTQYF | TGCGCCAGCAGCTTGGGAGGACTAGACAGCACAGATACGCAGTATTTT
. | TRBD2 | TRBJ2-1 | TRBV6-1 | CASSAGAGGYNEQFF | TGTGCCAGCAGTGCGGGAGCGGGGGGGTACAATGAGCAGTTCTTC
. | . | TRBJ1-2 | TRBV28 | CASSFPGWGYTF | TGTGCCAGCAGTTTTCCGGGCTGGGGCTATACCTTC
. | TRBD1 | TRBJ1-1 | TRBV5-8 | CASSRQGATEAFF | TGTGCCAGCAGCAGACAGGGGGCAACTGAAGCTTTCTTT
. | TRBD2 | TRBJ2-7 | TRBV5-6 | CASSPATSGDPYEQYF | TGTGCCAGCAGCCCCGCGACTAGCGGGGACCCCTACGAGCAGTACTTC
. | . | TRBJ1-1 | TRBV10-1 | CASSESGRTEAFF | TGCGCCAGCAGTGAGTCCGGGAGGACTGAAGCTTTCTTT
. | . | TRBJ1-4 | TRBV6-1 | CASFTGVEKLFF | TGTGCCAGCTTTACGGGAGTTGAAAAACTGTTTTTT
. | TRBD1 | TRBJ1-1 | TRBV7-3 | CASSPQGTARLNTEAFF | TGTGCCAGCAGCCCGCAAGGGACAGCGAGATTGAACACTGAAGCTTTCTTT
. | . | TRBJ1-2 | TRBV5-5 | CASSLQGDGYTF | TGTGCCAGCAGCTTGCAGGGCGATGGCTACACCTTC
. | . | TRBJ1-1 | TRBV30 | CAWSVWGEAFF | TGTGCCTGGAGTGTATGGGGGGAAGCTTTCTTT
. | TRBD2 | TRBJ2-7 | TRBV9 | CASSVGVAGVYEQYF | TGTGCCAGCAGCGTAGGAGTAGCGGGAGTATATGAGCAGTACTTC
. | . | TRBJ1-6 | TRBV7-9 | CASSFSTANSPLHF | TGTGCCAGCAGCTTTAGCACAGCCAATTCACCCCTCCACTTT
. | . | TRBJ2-2 | TRBV9 | CASSVVDTGELFF | TGTGCCAGCAGCGTAGTTGACACCGGGGAGCTGTTTTTT
. | TRBD1 | TRBJ2-2 | TRBV7-7 | CASSLGQGFTGELFF | TGTGCTAGCAGCTTAGGACAGGGATTCACCGGGGAGCTGTTTTTT
. | . | TRBJ2-4 | TRBV5-8 | CASSDIGIQYF | TGTGCCAGCAGCGACATTGGCATTCAGTACTTC
. | . | TRBJ2-3 | TRBV10-3 | CAISAGDSTDTQYF | TGTGCCATCAGTGCAGGGGATAGCACAGATACGCAGTATTTT
. | . | TRBJ1-2 | TRBV9 | CASTSQQTGYTF | TGTGCCAGCACTTCCCAGCAAACGGGCTACACCTTC
. | . | TRBJ1-2 | TRBV7-6 | CASSRHGGYGYTF | TGTGCCAGCAGCCGACACGGAGGCTATGGCTACACCTTC
. | . | TRBJ2-7 | TRBV6-6 | CASSSRGAYEQYF | TGTGCCAGCAGTTCAAGGGGAGCCTACGAGCAGTACTTC
. | . | TRBJ1-4 | TRBV19 | CASSRGTEKLFF | TGTGCCAGTAGTAGGGGGACAGAAAAACTGTTTTTT
. | . | TRBJ2-4 | TRBV11-3 | CASSYSGTLNIQYF | TGTGCCAGCAGCTATTCCGGGACCTTAAACATTCAGTACTTC
. | . | TRBJ2-7 | TRBV15 | CATSRPGSTREQYF | TGTGCCACCAGCAGACCCGGGAGCACGCGCGAGCAGTACTTC
few | TRBD1 | TRBJ1-5 | TRBV15 | CATSNPGGSNQPQHF | TGTGCCACCAGCAATCCAGGGGGTAGCAATCAGCCCCAGCATTTT
. | . | TRBJ2-2 | TRBV7-3 | CASSAGLGPGELFF | TGTGCCAGCAGCGCGGGGTTAGGGCCCGGGGAGCTGTTTTTT
. | . | TRBJ1-5 | TRBV6-1 | CASSASQANQPQHF | TGTGCCAGCAGTGCGTCCCAGGCAAATCAGCCCCAGCATTTT
. | TRBD1 | TRBJ2-7 | TRBV29-1 | CSVETGVGQYF | TGCAGCGTGGAGACAGGGGTAGGGCAGTACTTC
once | TRBD2 | TRBJ2-1 | TRBV2 | CASSDAGGTYNEQFF | TGTGCCAGCAGTGATGCGGGAGGGACCTACAATGAGCAGTTCTTC
. | . | TRBJ2-3 | TRBV27 | CASSPPGLPTDTQYF | TGTGCCAGCAGTCCCCCGGGCCTTCCCACAGATACGCAGTATTTT
once | . | TRBJ1-4 | TRBV2 | CASRVFNEKLFF | TGTGCCAGCAGGGTGTTTAATGAAAAACTGTTTTTT
once | . | TRBJ1-4 | TRBV5-1 | CASSLAWETNEKLFF | TGCGCCAGCAGCTTGGCCTGGGAAACCAATGAAAAACTGTTTTTT